The next 8 T cell receptor beta chains were all read from a single sample in a study of radiation and T cells in renal cell carcinoma. Time point denoted: baseline pretreatment blood. Treatment given: 15 Gy SBRT to primary tumor, nephrectomy 4 weeks later. Clones were sequenced by immunoSEQ multiplex PCR, and TCRdb holds only the in-frame ones, with some missing. Found here are roughly 150,000 clones, approximately 90% of them singletons; the top ten hold around 4.4%. Sequenced here: blood, sampled from a patient whose treatment included radiotherapy and nephrectomy. The receptors stem from a woman in her sixties or seventies with renal cell carcinoma.

The V call is TRBV27, the J call TRBJ1-2; 8 bases match TRBD1. V gave up 5 bases and J gave up 7 bases; unmatched junction bases: 12. The germline V gene encodes CDR1 MNHEY and CDR2 SMNVEV (reference sequence). The CDR3 is made up of 15 amino acids. CDR3 in amino acids: CASSIRQGRLGGYTF. CDR3 DNA: TGTGCCAGCAGTATCCGACAGGGGCGATTGGGTGGCTACACCTTC.

The chain has TRBV7-9 and TRBJ1-2; D gene uncertain. The CDR3 is made up of 13 amino acids. Germline V gene sequence: CDR1 SEHNR, CDR2 FQNEAQ (reference sequence). Trimming removed 5 bases at V and 4 bases at J, with 11 bases between. The CDR3 protein is CASSADIPYGYTF. The CDR3 coding sequence is TGTGCCAGCAGCGCAGACATCCCCTATGGCTACACCTTC.

The V and J genes are TRBV28 and TRBJ2-2, with a possible D match to TRBD2 (5 bases). Deletions cut 10 bases from V and 1 base from J, with 10 bases between. This CDR3 is built from 13 residues. Germline CDR1 is MDHEN and CDR2 is SYDVKM. CDR3 coding DNA: TGTGCCACCCGGGAATTGAACACCGGGGAGCTGTTTTTT. The encoded protein is CATRELNTGELFF.

The V call is TRBV5-4, the J call TRBJ2-7, with TRBD2 matching 10 bases. The ends lost 4 bases at V and 1 base at J; junction bases unmatched: 8. The CDR3 length is 16 residues. Germline CDR1 reads SGHNT; CDR2 reads YYREEE (reference sequence). The CDR3, as DNA: TGTGCCAGCAGCCCTCGACTAGCGGGCTTATCCTACGAGCAGTACTTC. Translating gives CASSPRLAGLSYEQYF.

This sequence joins TRBV7-2 and TRBJ1-1; D is possibly TRBD1 (6 bases). Per the germline V gene, CDR1 is SGHTA and CDR2 is FQGNSA. Trimming removed 1 base from V and 6 bases from J, with 12 bases in between. The CDR3 has 14 amino acids. The CDR3 DNA reads TGTGCCAGCAGCTTAGGGGGGGCGTCCCCTGAAGCTTTCTTT. As protein: CASSLGGASPEAFF.

The rearrangement uses TRBV30 and TRBJ1-1, with D unresolved. The germline V and J ends were trimmed by 5 bases and 0 bases, with 10 bases remaining between them. Germline CDR1 GTSNPN, CDR2 SVGIG (reference sequence). The CDR3 is 13 residues long. CDR3 nucleotide sequence: TGTGCCTGGGTTTTCATCATGAACACTGAAGCTTTCTTT. This sequence encodes CAWVFIMNTEAFF.

This chain uses TRBV7-8 with TRBJ2-1; TRBD2 agrees at 11 bases. Germline V gives CDR1 SGHVS, CDR2 FQNEAQ. The junction had 3 bases not matched to a gene; V was cut back by 2 bases and J by 6 bases. This CDR3 contains 15 residues. The CDR3 loop is CASSLPGLAVNEQFF. DNA for the CDR3: TGTGCCAGCAGCTTACCGGGACTAGCGGTCAATGAGCAGTTCTTC.

The chain is built from TRBV5-5 and TRBJ1-6; 7 nucleotides line up with TRBD1. V shed 5 bases, J shed 3 bases, and the junction held 8 bases outside the gene matches. Germline V CDR1 and CDR2: SGHKS, YYEKEE (reference sequence). The CDR3 is 16 amino acids. The chain's CDR3 is CASSLRGGDYNSPLHF. CDR3 nucleotides: TGTGCCAGCAGTTTACGAGGGGGCGACTATAATTCACCCCTCCACTTT.